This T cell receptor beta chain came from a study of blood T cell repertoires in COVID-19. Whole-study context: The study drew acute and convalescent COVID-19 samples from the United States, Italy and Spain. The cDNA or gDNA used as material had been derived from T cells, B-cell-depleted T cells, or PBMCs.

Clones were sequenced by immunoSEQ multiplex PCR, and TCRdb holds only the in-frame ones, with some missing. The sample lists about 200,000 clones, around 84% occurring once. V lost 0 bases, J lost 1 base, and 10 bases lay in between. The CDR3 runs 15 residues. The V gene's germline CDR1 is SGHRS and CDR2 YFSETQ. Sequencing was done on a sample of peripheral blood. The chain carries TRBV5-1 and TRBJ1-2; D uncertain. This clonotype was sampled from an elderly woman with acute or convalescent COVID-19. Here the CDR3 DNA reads TGCGCCAGCAGCTTGGGGCCGACTCTTAACTATGGCTACACCTTC. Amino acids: CASSLGPTLNYGYTF.